This T cell receptor beta chain was documented in a study of blood T cell repertoires in COVID-19. About the research overall: The samples span acute and convalescent COVID-19 from the United States, Italy and Spain. Sample material is recorded as cDNA or gDNA derived from T cells, B-cell-depleted T cells, or PBMCs.

Of note for this clone: Other nucleotide sequences in the sample specify the same CDR3.

In the original analysis: Scientists estimated how many nucleated cells there were by amplifying reference gene primers. Sequencing used immunoSEQ multiplex PCR; TCRdb keeps in-frame clones, though not all of them. D and trimming were read from the DNA, whereas the V and J calls and clone size are those reported in that table. This repertoire shows some 130,000 clones, approximately 79% found once; its top ten account for 3% to 4.5%. The receptor was derived from a man aged 60-69 years with acute or convalescent COVID-19. Sequencing was carried out using peripheral blood.

The CDR3 nucleotides are TGTGCCAGCAGCGTGACCAGCGGGGCTACCTACGAGCAGTACTTC. Translation gives CASSVTSGATYEQYF. The J gene is TRBJ2-7, the V gene TRBV9; 7 nucleotides agree with TRBD2. There are 15 residues in the CDR3. Germline CDR1 reads SGDLS; CDR2 reads YYNGEE. The ends lost 2 bases at V and 2 bases at J; junction bases unmatched: 7.